Shown below are 27 T cell receptor beta chains from a single sample sequenced in a study of post-analysis software for immune sequencing data. The study, taken as a whole, reports: Included in a set of roughly five TRBV segments more frequent in patients than controls were TRBV5-6, TRBV5-1 and TRBV20-1.

Antigen specificity for these receptors is unknown. Every TCR beta cDNA library bore unique molecular identifiers. TCRdb ran MiXCR on the PCR reads and lists one entry per CDR3 protein. The table shows 380,000 or so distinct CDR3 sequences, with 30% to 45% occurring only once. Sequenced: blood. The source of these receptors is a girl aged 5-17 years with multiple sclerosis.

This clonotype was seen a few times. The J gene is TRBJ2-1, the V gene TRBV7-2, with a weak D call TRBD2 (5 bases). Germline V gene data show CDR1 as SGHTA and CDR2 as FQGNSA. The V end was cut by 2 bases, the J end by 4 bases, with 15 bases between. The CDR3 consists of 16 residues. The CDR3 region is CASSLRRTRSYNEQFF. The CDR3 bases are TGTGCCAGCAGCTTAAGGAGGACTCGGAGTTACAATGAGCAGTTCTTC.

The sample holds many counts of this clonotype. The rearrangement uses TRBV6-5 and TRBJ2-5; weak D call: TRBD1 (6 bases). The V and J ends lost 9 bases and 1 base respectively, with 12 bases between them. In germline, CDR1 is MNHEY, CDR2 SVGAGI. This CDR3 has 13 amino acids. In nucleotides, the CDR3 is TGTGCCAGTACGACAGGAGCCCAAGAGACCCAGTACTTC. Translation: CASTTGAQETQYF.

J is TRBJ2-1 and V is TRBV7-2, with D maybe TRBD2 (5 bases). Trimming took off 1 base at V and 2 bases at J, with 6 bases between the two ends. CDR1 and CDR2 from the germline V gene are SGHTA and FQGNSA. The CDR3 length is 14 residues. The chain's CDR3 is CASSLDGAYNEQFF. The CDR3 bases are TGTGCCAGCAGCTTAGACGGGGCCTACAATGAGCAGTTCTTC. Filled out from reference TRBV7-2 and TRBJ2-1, the complete variable domain reads GAGVSQSPSNKVTEKGKDVELRCDPISGHTALYWYRQSLGQGLEFLIYFQGNSAPDKSGLPSDRFSAERTGGSVSTLTIQRTQQEDSAVYLCASSLDGAYNEQFFGPGTRLTVL.

The rearrangement joins TRBV6-6 to TRBJ1-3, with no clear D. Germline lookup yields CDR1 MNHNY and CDR2 SVGAGI (reference sequence). The CDR3 is 13 amino acids. V lost 6 bases, J lost 0 bases, and 6 bases lay in between. The CDR3 sequence: CASRESSGNTIYF. CDR3 DNA: TGTGCCAGCAGGGAGTCCTCTGGAAACACCATATATTTT.

This clonotype occurred a few times. V is TRBV4-3 and J is TRBJ2-1; 8 bases align to TRBD2. After removal of 0 bases from V and 4 bases from J, the junction contained 5 bases not matched to a gene. This CDR3 has 16 residues. CDR1 and CDR2 (germline): LGHNA, YSLEER. CDR3 DNA: TGCGCCAGCAGCCAAGATGTACTAGCGGCGTACAATGAGCAGTTCTTC. Amino acids: CASSQDVLAAYNEQFF.

The CDR3 nucleotides are TGTGCCAGCAGCCCACGGGACTACCCCACAGATACGCAGTATTTT. This sequence encodes CASSPRDYPTDTQYF. The rearrangement links TRBV13 to TRBJ2-3; 7 nucleotides agree with TRBD2. V shed 5 bases and J 2 bases; nucleotides not matched to a gene: 7. CDR1 is PRHDT, CDR2 FYEKMQ, per germline (reference sequence). The CDR3 is made up of 15 amino acids.

A few counts support this clonotype. The chain couples TRBV29-1 to TRBJ1-2, with 10 bases identical to TRBD1. Losses at the gene ends were 7 bases for V and 8 bases for J; bases not matched to a gene: 7. The germline V gene encodes CDR1 SQVTM and CDR2 ANQGSEA. The CDR3 totals 12 residues. CDR3 coding DNA: TGCAGCGACCAGGGACAGGGGCCAGGCTACACCTTC. Its translation: CSDQGQGPGYTF.

This clonotype was recorded a few times. The chain links TRBV6-5 to TRBJ2-1; D is perhaps TRBD2 (6 bases). V lost 2 bases to trimming and J lost 8 bases, with 13 bases between them. This CDR3 has 14 amino acids. The germline gives CDR1 MNHEY, CDR2 SVGAGI. The CDR3 loop is CASSYGGSFHEQFF. CDR3 nucleotides: TGTGCCAGCAGTTACGGGGGGAGTTTCCATGAGCAGTTCTTC.

This clonotype has only a few counts. CDR3 coding DNA: TGTGCCAGCAGCTTAGATCAGGGGGGCCAAGAGACCCAGTACTTC. It encodes CASSLDQGGQETQYF. The chain links TRBV7-2 to TRBJ2-5, with D possibly TRBD1 on 7 matching bases. V lost 1 base and J 1 base, leaving 10 bases between the germline ends. The V gene's germline CDR1 is SGHTA and CDR2 FQGNSA. The CDR3 loop spans 15 amino acids.

This clonotype came up a few times. The rearrangement joins TRBV6-5 to TRBJ2-7; D is undetermined. Per germline, CDR1 MNHEY and CDR2 SVGAGI. Deletions cut 4 bases from V and 3 bases from J, with 10 bases between. This CDR3 is 13 amino acids long. The CDR3 DNA reads TGTGCCAGCAGTTTTGCCAGATACTACGAGCAGTACTTC. Amino acid sequence: CASSFARYYEQYF.

This clonotype came up a few times. The rearrangement uses TRBV27 and TRBJ2-7; TRBD1 matches 7 bases. V lost 6 bases, J lost 3 bases, and 8 bases stayed unmatched. The CDR3 loop spans 14 amino acids. Germline-derived CDR1 and CDR2 are MNHEY and SMNVEV (reference sequence). CDR3 bases: TGTGCCAGCAGCCGGACGGGACAGAGCTACGAGCAGTACTTC. It is translated as CASSRTGQSYEQYF.

This clonotype has only a few counts. The genes are TRBV12-3 or TRBV12-4 and TRBJ1-6; 11 nucleotides agree with TRBD1. J lost 7 bases, V lost 7 bases, and 6 bases had no gene match. CDR3 length: 15 amino acids. CDR3 DNA sequence: TGTGCCAGCACTAAAGGGACAGGGGGAAATTCACCCCTCCACTTT. It codes for CASTKGTGGNSPLHF.

The chain uses TRBV12-3 or TRBV12-4 and TRBJ2-3; D is ambiguous. The CDR3 has 11 residues. V was cut by 3 bases and J by 8 bases, with 6 bases left in between. CDR3 region: CASSFMGTQYF. Written as DNA, the CDR3 is TGTGCCAGCAGTTTTATGGGTACGCAGTATTTT.

The J gene is TRBJ1-1, the V gene TRBV6-5, with TRBD1 matching over 8 bases. The CDR3 has 13 amino acids. V was pared by 8 bases and J by 5 bases, with 7 bases of the junction left unmatched. CDR1 and CDR2 from the germline V gene are MNHEY and SVGAGI. CDR3 protein: CASFRDRKTEAFF. The DNA for the CDR3 is TGTGCCAGCTTTAGGGACAGGAAGACTGAAGCTTTCTTT.

The chain has TRBV29-1 and TRBJ1-2; 8 bases line up with TRBD1. Unmatched junction bases numbered 4, after V lost 0 bases and J lost 4 bases. The CDR3 runs to 14 residues. Germline CDR1 reads SQVTM; CDR2 reads ANQGSEA. The CDR3 DNA reads TGCAGCGTTGAAGAAAGGACAGGGACCTATGGCTACACCTTC. The encoded protein is CSVEERTGTYGYTF.

The V and J genes are TRBV5-1 and TRBJ2-1, with D perhaps matching TRBD2 (5 bases). V was pared by 4 bases and J by 8 bases, with 10 bases between. The germline V gene has CDR1 SGHRS and CDR2 YFSETQ. The CDR3 has 12 amino acids. This CDR3 reads CASSLEEDEQFF. CDR3 DNA: TGCGCCAGCAGCCTGGAGGAGGATGAGCAGTTCTTC.

V gene TRBV11-2 combines with J gene TRBJ2-7; D might be TRBD2 (6 bases). Germline V gene data show CDR1 as SGHAT and CDR2 as FQNNGV. V dropped 6 bases and J dropped 0 bases, with 18 bases sitting between them. The CDR3 has 16 amino acids. The CDR3 DNA sequence: TGTGCCAGCAGGCGGGGTGGCGGGCTTAGCTCCTACGAGCAGTACTTC. This codes for CASRRGGGLSSYEQYF.

The chain carries TRBV20-1 and TRBJ1-1; D call uncertain. The germline CDR1 and CDR2 sequences are DFQATT and SNEGSKA (reference sequence). The V and J ends lost 6 bases and 1 base respectively, with 3 bases between them. The CDR3 contains 10 residues. CDR3 DNA: TGCAGTGCCCAGAACACTGAAGCTTTCTTT. This sequence encodes CSAQNTEAFF.

The chain uses TRBV5-6 and TRBJ1-2; D remains ambiguous. CDR1 is SGHDT, CDR2 YYEEEE, per germline. Between the trimmed V and J ends, which lost 2 bases and 4 bases, there was a span of 15 bases. CDR3 length equals 15 residues. CDR3 sequence: CASSFDMIGGYGYTF. CDR3 DNA sequence: TGTGCCAGCAGCTTTGATATGATAGGCGGCTATGGCTACACCTTC.

This clonotype was observed a few times. The CDR3 nucleotides read TGTGCCAGCAGCGTAGATGTGGGGGGGAAGGATGGCTACACCTTC. Protein product: CASSVDVGGKDGYTF. This rearrangement joins TRBV9 to TRBJ1-2; a weak D match, TRBD1 (5 bases). Trimming shortened V by 0 bases and J by 6 bases, and 15 bases separated the two germline ends. CDR1 is SGDLS, CDR2 YYNGEE, per germline. CDR3 length equals 15 residues.

The chain employs TRBV20-1 and TRBJ2-1; D might be TRBD2 (6 bases). This CDR3 is 14 amino acids long. CDR1 is DFQATT and CDR2 is SNEGSKA in the germline V gene (reference sequence). Trimming left V 0 bases short and J 10 bases short, with 16 bases between. The CDR3 DNA reads as TGCAGTGCTAGAGACCCGGGAGACCCGCGGGAGCAGTTCTTC. It specifies CSARDPGDPREQFF.

The chain joins TRBV3-1 to TRBJ1-1; D not resolved. Germline V CDR1 and CDR2: LGHDT, YNNKEL (reference sequence). The CDR3 length is 15 residues. Trimming removed 1 base at V and 1 base at J, with 10 bases between. The CDR3 protein is CASSQVVVANTEAFF. CDR3 DNA sequence: TGTGCCAGCAGCCAAGTGGTAGTGGCGAACACTGAAGCTTTCTTT.

The chain couples TRBV3-1 to TRBJ2-2; 11 bases map to TRBD2. CDR1 and CDR2 from the germline V gene are LGHDT and YNNKEL (reference sequence). The CDR3 is made up of 15 amino acids. V was pared by 6 bases and J by 6 bases, with 6 bases of the junction left unmatched. DNA of the CDR3: TGTGCCAGCAGGTCACTAGCGGGGGCGTCCGGGGAGCTGTTTTTT. Its translation: CASRSLAGASGELFF.

The genes are TRBV29-1 and TRBJ1-1, with no clear D. The V end lost 4 bases, the J end lost 0 bases, and 6 bases lay between the germline ends. The CDR3 spans 12 residues. Per the germline V gene, CDR1 is SQVTM and CDR2 is ANQGSEA. CDR3 sequence (DNA): TGCAGCGTTGTTATATTGAACACTGAAGCTTTCTTT. Translation: CSVVILNTEAFF.

V usage is TRBV12-3 or TRBV12-4 and J usage is TRBJ1-1; maybe TRBD1 (5 bases). V dropped 6 bases and J dropped 1 base, with 21 bases sitting between them. The CDR3 is 17 amino acids. The CDR3, as DNA: TGTGCCAGCAGGCTACGGGGAAGGGGCCATACGAACACTGAAGCTTTCTTT. Its translation: CASRLRGRGHTNTEAFF.

The chain carries TRBV7-2 and TRBJ1-1, with D possibly TRBD1 on 6 matching bases. This CDR3 region has 14 residues. Germline V gene sequence: CDR1 SGHTA, CDR2 FQGNSA. V lost 5 bases, J lost 8 bases, and 18 bases lay in between. The CDR3 DNA follows: TGTGCCAGCAGCCCCGGACAGACGAGCGCCGAAGCTTTCTTT. Its protein product is CASSPGQTSAEAFF.

This clonotype was counted a few times. V and J are TRBV9 and TRBJ1-1, with 8 bases fitting TRBD1. CDR3 length: 15 residues. The V and J ends lost 3 bases and 2 bases, in that order; junction bases with no gene match: 6. Germline V gene sequence: CDR1 SGDLS, CDR2 YYNGEE. CDR3 loop: CASSALGQANTEAFF. The CDR3 bases are TGTGCCAGCAGCGCGTTGGGACAGGCCAACACTGAAGCTTTCTTT.